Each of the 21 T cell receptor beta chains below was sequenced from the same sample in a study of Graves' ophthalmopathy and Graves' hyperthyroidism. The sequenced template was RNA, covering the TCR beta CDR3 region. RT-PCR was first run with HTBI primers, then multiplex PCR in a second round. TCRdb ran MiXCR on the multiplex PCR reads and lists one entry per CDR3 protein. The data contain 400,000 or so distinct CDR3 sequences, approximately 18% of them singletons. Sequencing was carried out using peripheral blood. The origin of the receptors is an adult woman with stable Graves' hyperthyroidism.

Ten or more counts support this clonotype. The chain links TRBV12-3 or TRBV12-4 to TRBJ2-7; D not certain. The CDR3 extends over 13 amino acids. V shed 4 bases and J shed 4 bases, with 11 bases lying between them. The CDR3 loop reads CASSSFRDYEQYF. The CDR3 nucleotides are TGTGCCAGCAGTTCTTTTAGGGATTACGAGCAGTACTTC.

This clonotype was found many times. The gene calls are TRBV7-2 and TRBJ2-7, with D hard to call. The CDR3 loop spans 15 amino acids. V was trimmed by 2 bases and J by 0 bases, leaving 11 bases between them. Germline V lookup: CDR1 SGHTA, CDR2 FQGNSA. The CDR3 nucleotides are TGTGCCAGCAGCTTAAGTGGCATCAACTCCTACGAGCAGTACTTC. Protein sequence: CASSLSGINSYEQYF.

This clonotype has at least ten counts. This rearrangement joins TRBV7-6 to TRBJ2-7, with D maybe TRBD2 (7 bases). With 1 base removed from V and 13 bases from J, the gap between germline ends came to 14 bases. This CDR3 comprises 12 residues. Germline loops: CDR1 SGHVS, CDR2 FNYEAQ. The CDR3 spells CASSLGGGGPYF. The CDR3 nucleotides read TGTGCCAGCAGCTTAGGAGGCGGGGGCCCTTACTTC.

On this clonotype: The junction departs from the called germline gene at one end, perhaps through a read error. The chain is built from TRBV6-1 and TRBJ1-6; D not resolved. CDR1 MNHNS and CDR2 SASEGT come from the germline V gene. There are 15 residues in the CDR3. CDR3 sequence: CAISVPVNGNSPLHF. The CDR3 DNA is TGTGCCATCAGTGTCCCCGTGAACGGGAATTCACCCCTCCACTTT.

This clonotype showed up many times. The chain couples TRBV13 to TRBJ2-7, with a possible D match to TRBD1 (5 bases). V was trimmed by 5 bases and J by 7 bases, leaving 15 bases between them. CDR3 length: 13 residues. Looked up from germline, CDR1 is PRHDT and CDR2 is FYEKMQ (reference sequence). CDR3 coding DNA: TGTGCCAGCAGCCGGCAGGGTTTGGGTGAGCAGTACTTC. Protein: CASSRQGLGEQYF.

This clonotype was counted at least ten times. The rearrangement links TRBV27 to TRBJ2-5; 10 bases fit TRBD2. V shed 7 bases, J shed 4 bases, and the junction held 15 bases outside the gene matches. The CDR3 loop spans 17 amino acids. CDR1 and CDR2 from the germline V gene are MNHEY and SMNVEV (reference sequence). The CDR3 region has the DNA TGTGCCAGCACCAAAACCCCCCTAGCGGGAGTGCTAGAGACCCAGTACTTC. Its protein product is CASTKTPLAGVLETQYF.

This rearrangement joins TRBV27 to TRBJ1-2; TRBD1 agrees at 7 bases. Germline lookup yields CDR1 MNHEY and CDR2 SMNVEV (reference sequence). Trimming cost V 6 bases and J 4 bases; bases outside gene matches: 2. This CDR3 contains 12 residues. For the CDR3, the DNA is TGTGCCAGCAGGCGACAGGGCTATGGCTACACCTTC. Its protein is CASRRQGYGYTF.

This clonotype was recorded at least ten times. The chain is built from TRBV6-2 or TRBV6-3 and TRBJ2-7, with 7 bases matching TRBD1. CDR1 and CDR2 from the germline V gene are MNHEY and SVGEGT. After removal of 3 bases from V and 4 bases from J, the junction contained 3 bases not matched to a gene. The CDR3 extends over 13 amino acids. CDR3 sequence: CASSYNRGYEQYF. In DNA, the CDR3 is TGTGCCAGCAGTTATAACAGGGGATACGAGCAGTACTTC.

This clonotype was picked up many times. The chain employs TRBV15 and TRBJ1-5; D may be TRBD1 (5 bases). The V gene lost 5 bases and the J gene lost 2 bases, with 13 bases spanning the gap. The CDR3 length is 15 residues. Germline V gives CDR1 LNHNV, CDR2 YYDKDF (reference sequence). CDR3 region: CATSPSGIGNQPQHF. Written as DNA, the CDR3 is TGTGCCACCAGCCCTTCAGGGATTGGCAATCAGCCCCAGCATTTT. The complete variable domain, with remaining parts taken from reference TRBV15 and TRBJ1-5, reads DAMVIQNPRYQVTQFGKPVTLSCSQTLNHNVMYWYQQKSSQAPKLLFHYYDKDFNNEADTPDNFQSRRPNTSFCFLDIRSPGLGDTAMYLCATSPSGIGNQPQHFGDGTRLSIL.

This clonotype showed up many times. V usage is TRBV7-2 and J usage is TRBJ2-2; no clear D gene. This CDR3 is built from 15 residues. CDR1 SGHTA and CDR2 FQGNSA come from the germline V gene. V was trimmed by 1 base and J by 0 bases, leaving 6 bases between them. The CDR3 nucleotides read TGTGCCAGCAGCTTAGGGCAAGCGAACACCGGGGAGCTGTTTTTT. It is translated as CASSLGQANTGELFF.

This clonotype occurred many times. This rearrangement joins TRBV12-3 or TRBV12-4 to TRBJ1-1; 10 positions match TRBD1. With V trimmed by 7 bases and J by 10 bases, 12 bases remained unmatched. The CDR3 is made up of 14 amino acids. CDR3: CASTMRTTGGRAFF. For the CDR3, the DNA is TGTGCCAGCACCATGAGGACGACAGGGGGCCGAGCTTTCTTT.

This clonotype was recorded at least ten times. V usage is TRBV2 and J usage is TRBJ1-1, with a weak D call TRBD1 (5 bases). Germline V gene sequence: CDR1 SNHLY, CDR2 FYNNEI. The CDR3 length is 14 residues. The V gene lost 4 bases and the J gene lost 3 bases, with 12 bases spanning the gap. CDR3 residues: CASSGTSWDTEAFF. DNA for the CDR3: TGTGCCAGCAGTGGGACATCTTGGGACACTGAAGCTTTCTTT.

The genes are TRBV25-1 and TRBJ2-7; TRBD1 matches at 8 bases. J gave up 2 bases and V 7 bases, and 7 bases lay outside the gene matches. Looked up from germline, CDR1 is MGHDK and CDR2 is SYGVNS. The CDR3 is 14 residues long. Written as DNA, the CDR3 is TGTGCCAGCACCCGGGGACAGGCCGCCTACGAGCAGTACTTC. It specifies CASTRGQAAYEQYF.

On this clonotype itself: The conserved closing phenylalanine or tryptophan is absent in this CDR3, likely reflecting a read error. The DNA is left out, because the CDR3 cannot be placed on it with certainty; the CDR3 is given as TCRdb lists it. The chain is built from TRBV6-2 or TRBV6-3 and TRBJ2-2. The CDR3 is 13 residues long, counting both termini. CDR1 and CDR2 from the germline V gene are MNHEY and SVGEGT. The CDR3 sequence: CASSYQGNGELCL.

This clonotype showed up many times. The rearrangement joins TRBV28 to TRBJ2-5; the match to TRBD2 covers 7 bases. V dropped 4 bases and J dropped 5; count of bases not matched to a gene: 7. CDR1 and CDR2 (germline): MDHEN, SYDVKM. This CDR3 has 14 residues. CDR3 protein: CASSSRLARETQYF. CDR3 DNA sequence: TGTGCCAGCAGTTCCCGACTAGCCCGGGAGACCCAGTACTTC.

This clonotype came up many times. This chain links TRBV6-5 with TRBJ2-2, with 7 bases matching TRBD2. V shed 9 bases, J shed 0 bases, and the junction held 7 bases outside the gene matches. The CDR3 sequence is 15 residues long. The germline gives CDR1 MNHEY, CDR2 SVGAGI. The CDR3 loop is CASSRGDTNTGELFF. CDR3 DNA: TGTGCCAGTTCACGGGGGGATACGAACACCGGGGAGCTGTTTTTT.

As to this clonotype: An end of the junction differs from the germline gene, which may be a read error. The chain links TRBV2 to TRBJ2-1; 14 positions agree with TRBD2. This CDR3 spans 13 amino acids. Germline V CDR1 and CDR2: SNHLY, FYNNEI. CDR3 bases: TGTGCCAGCAGTGCGGAGGGACTAGCGGGAGTGTGCTTC. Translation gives CASSAEGLAGVCF. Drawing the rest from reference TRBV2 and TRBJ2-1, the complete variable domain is EPEVTQTPSHQVTQMGQEVILRCVPISNHLYFYWYRQILGQKVEFLVSFYNNEISEKSEIFDDQFSVERPDGSNFTLKIRSTKLEDSAMYFCASSAEGLAGVCFGPGTRLTVL.

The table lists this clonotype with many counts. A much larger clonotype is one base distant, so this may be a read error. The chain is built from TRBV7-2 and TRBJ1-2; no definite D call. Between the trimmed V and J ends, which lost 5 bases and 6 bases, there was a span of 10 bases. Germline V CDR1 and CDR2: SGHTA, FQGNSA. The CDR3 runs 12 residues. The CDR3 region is CASSQANHGYTF. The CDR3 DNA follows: TGTGCCAGCAGCCAAGCAAACCATGGCTACACCTTC.

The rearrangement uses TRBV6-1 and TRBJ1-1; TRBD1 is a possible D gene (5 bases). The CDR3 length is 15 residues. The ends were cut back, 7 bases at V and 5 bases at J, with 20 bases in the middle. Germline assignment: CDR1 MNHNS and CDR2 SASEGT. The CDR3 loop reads CASTSIPGRRTEAFF. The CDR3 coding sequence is TGTGCCAGCACGTCTATCCCGGGACGTAGAACTGAAGCTTTCTTT.

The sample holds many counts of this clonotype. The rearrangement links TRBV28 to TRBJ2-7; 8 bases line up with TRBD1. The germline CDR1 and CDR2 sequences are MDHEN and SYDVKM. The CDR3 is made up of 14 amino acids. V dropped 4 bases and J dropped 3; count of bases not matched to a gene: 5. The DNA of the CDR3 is TGTGCCAGCAGTTATGGTGGACAGGGCTACGAGCAGTACTTC. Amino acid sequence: CASSYGGQGYEQYF.

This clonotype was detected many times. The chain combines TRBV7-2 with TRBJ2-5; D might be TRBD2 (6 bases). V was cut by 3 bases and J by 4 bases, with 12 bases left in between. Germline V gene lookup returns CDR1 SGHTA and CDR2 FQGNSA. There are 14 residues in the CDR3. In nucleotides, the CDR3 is TGTGCCAGCAGCTTGCGGGACCCTCGAGAGACCCAGTACTTC. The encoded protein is CASSLRDPRETQYF.